The rows below give T cell receptor beta chains drawn from one sample of a study of blood T cell repertoires in COVID-19. Generated by immunoSEQ multiplex PCR, the TCRdb table keeps only in-frame clones and is missing some. The table shows 160,000 or so clones, with approximately 80% occurring only once. Input material: peripheral blood. The receptors were sampled from a man in his sixties with acute or convalescent COVID-19. The CDR3 runs from the conserved cysteine through the conserved F or W. The D gene is left open where the match is weak.

cdr3_aa | j_call | d_call | v_call
CASSPRLAGTGELFF | TRBJ2-2 | TRBD2 | TRBV18
CASGWTSGRSSYNEQFF | TRBJ2-1 | TRBD2 | TRBV28
CASSLGGSGSYNEQFF | TRBJ2-1 | TRBD2 | TRBV5-1
CASSPRTGATSGANVLTF | TRBJ2-6 | TRBD1 | TRBV9
CASNSGPNTGELFF | TRBJ2-2 | - | TRBV3-1/TRBV3-2
CASSQVRGAANQPQHF | TRBJ1-5 | - | TRBV23-1
CASSQDRSTNEKLFF | TRBJ1-4 | - | TRBV4-2
CASSPGQRNTEAFF | TRBJ1-1 | TRBD1 | TRBV4-3
CASSLQGVTNEKLFF | TRBJ1-4 | TRBD1 | TRBV5-1
CASKGTGVNTGELFF | TRBJ2-2 | TRBD1 | TRBV19
CASSRDRGRSFSGELFF | TRBJ2-2 | TRBD1 | TRBV27